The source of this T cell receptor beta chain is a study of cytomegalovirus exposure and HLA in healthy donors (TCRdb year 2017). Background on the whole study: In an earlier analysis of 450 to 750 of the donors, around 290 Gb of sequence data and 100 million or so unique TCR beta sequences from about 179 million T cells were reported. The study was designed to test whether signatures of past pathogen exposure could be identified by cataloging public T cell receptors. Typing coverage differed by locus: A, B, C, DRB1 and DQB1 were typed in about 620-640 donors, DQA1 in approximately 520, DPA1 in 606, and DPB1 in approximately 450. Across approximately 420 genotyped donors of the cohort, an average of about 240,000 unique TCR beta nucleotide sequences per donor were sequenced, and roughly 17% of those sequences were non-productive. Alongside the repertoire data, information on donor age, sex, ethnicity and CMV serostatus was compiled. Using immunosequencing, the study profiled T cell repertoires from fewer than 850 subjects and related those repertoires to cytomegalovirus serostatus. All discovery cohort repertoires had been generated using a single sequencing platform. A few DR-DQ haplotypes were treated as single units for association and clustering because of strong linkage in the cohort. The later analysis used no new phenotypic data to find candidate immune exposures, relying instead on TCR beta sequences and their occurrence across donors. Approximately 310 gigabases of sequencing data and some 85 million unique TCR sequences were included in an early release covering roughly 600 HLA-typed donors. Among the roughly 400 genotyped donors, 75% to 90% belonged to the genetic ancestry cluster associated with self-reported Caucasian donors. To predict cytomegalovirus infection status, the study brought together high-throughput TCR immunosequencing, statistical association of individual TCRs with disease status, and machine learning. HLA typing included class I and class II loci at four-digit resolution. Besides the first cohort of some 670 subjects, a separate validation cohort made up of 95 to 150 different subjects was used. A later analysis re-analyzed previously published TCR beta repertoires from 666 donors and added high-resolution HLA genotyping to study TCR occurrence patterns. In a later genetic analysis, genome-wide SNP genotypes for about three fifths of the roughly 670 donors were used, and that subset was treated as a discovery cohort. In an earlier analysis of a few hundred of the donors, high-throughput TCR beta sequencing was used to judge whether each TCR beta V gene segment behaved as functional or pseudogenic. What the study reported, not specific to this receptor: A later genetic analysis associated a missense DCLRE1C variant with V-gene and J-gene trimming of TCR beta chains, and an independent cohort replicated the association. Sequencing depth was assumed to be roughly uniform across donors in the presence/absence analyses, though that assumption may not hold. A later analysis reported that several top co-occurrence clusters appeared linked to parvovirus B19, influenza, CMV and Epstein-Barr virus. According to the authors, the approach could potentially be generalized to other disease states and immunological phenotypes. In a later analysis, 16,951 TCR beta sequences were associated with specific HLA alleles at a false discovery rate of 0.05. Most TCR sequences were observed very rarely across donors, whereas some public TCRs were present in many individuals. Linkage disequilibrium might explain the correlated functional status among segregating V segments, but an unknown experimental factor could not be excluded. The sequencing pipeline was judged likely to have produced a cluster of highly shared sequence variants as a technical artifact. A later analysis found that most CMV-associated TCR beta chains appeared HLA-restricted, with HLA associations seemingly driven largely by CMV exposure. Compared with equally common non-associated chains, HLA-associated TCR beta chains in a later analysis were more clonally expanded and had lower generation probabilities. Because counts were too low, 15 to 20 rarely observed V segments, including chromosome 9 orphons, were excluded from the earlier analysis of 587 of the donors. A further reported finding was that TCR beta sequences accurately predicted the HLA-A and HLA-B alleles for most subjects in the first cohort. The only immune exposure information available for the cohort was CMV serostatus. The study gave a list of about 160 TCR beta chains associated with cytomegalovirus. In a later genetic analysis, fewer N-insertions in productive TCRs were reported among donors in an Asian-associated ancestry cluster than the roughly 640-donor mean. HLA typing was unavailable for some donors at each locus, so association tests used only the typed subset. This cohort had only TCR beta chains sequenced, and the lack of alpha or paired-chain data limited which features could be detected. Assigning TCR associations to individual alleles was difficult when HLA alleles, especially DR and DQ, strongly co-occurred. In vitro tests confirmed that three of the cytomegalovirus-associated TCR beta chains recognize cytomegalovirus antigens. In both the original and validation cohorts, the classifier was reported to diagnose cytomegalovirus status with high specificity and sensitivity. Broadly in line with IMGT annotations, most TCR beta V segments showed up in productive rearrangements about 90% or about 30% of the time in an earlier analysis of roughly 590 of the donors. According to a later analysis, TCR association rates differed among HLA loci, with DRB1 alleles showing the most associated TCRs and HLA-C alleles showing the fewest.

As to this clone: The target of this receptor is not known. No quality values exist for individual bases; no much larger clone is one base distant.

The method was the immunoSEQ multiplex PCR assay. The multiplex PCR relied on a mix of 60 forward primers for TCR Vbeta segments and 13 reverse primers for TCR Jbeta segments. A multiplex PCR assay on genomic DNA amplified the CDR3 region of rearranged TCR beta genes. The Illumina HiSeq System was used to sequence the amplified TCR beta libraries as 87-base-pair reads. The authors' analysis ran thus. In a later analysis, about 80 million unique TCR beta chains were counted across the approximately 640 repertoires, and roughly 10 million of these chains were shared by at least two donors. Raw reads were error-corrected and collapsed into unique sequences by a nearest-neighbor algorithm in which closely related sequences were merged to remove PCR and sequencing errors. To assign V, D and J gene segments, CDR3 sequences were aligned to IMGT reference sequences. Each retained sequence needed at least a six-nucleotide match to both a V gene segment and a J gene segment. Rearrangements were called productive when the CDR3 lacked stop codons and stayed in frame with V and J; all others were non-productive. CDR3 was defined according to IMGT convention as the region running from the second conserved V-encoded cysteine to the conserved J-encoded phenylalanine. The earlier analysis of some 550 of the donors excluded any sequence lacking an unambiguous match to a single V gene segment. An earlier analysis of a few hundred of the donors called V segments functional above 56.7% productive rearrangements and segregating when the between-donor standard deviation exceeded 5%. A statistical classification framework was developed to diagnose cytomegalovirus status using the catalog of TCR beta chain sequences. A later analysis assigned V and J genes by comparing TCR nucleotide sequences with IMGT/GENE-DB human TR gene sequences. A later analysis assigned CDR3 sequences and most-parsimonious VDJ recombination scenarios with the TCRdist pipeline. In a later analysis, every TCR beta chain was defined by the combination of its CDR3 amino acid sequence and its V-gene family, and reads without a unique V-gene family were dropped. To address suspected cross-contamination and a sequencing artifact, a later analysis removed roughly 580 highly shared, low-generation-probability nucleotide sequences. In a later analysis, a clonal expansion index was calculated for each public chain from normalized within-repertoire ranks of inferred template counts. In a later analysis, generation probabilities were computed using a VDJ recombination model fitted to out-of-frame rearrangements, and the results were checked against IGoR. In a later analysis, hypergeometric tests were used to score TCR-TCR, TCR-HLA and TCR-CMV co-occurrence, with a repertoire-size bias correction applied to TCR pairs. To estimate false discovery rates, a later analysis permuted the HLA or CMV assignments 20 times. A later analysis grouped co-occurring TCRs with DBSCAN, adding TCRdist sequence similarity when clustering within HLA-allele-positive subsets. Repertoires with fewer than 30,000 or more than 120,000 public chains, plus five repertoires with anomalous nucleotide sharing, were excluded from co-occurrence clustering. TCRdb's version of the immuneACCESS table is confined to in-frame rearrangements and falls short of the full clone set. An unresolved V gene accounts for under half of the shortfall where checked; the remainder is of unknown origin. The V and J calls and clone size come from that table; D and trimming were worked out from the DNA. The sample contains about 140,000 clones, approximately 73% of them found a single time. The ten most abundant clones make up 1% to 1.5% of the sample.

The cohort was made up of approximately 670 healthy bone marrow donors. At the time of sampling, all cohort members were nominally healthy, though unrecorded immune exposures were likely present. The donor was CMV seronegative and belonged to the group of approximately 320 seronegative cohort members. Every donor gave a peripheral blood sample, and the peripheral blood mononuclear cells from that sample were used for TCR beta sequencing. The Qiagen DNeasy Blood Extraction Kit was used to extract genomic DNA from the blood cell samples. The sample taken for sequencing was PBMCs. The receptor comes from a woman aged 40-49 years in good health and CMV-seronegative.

The CDR3 here reads CASSPRGSGGHNEQFF. The DNA reads TGTGCCAGCAGCCCAAGGGGGAGCGGGGGGCACAATGAGCAGTTCTTC. The receptor chain draws on TRBV7-6 and TRBJ2-1; TRBD2 lines up with 9 middle nucleotides. V and J are trimmed by 5 bases and 5 bases, and the gene matches miss 10 bases of the junction. The CDR3 starts with the cysteine, ends with the phenylalanine, and has 16 residues. Of the read, only the CDR3 DNA is kept; its 48 bases are in frame from base 1. The germline V gene sets CDR1 to SGHVS and CDR2 to FNYEAQ.